The present T cell receptor (beta chain) was sequenced within a study of blood T cell repertoires in COVID-19. At the level of the study: The United States, Italy and Spain supplied acute and convalescent COVID-19 samples. T cells, B-cell-depleted T cells, or PBMCs supplied cDNA or gDNA.

Original methodology: The authors estimated nucleated cell counts from reference gene primer amplification. Profiled with immunoSEQ multiplex PCR; TCRdb holds only in-frame clones, not every one. V, J and clone size are taken as reported in that table, and D and trimming were inferred from the DNA itself. The data contain roughly 200,000 clones, 70% to 80% of them singletons. Germline V CDR1 and CDR2: SGHAT, FQDESV (reference sequence). The CDR3 contains 16 residues. V lost 7 bases, J lost 0 bases, and 16 bases lay in between. The TCR sequence derives from a man aged 50 or older who had recovered from COVID-19. The rearrangement links TRBV11-1 to TRBJ2-1; a weak D match, TRBD2 (6 bases). The sequencing sample was made of peripheral blood. This CDR3 reads CASTKSVGSSYNEQFF. As DNA, the CDR3 is TGTGCCAGCACCAAATCGGTCGGGAGCTCCTACAATGAGCAGTTCTTC.